Included here is one T cell receptor beta chain sequence, with context. Its antigen remains unknown. The CDR3 sequence is 16 residues long. CDR1 and CDR2 from the germline V gene are LNHNV and YYDKDF (reference sequence). These data belong to a study of CXCR3-negative and CXCR3-positive naive CD8 T cells. Study information: Each library gave roughly 1.4 +/- 0.3 million of roughly 140 million TRB reads.

General observations from the study: Much lower diversity was found in memory CD8+ cells, while both naive subsets had comparably high diversity.

The method, 5' RACE with UMI labels, was used to prepare the TRB cDNA libraries. TCRdb re-called the 5' RACE reads and gives one entry per CDR3 protein, without DNA. With more than 45,000 distinct CDR3 sequences in the sample, the ten largest clones hold about 0.42%. The receptor's source is a human donor in good health. Some clones in this sample may be carry-over from other donors' samples. V and J are TRBV15 and TRBJ2-2; TCRdb proposes TRBD1, but this gene call is untestable without DNA. The specimen sequenced was naive CXCR3- CD8+ T cells from blood. Subset meaning: CD45RO-CCR7+CD27+CD95- naive CD8+ T cells lacking CXCR3 (TNR3-). CDR3: CATSRDPGQSTGELFF.